The sequence of this T cell receptor (beta chain) was determined in a study of T-cell memory formation after mild COVID-19. General study points: The study found balanced CD4/CD8 in clones contracting day 15 to 85 and a CD4+ lean in later expanders.

A note on this clonotype: The target antigen is unknown.

Each CDR3 protein is one row after TCRdb ran MiXCR on the 5' RACE reads. There are 300,000 to 400,000 distinct CDR3 sequences in the sample; under 15% occur only once, and about 22% lies in the top ten. CDR3 length: 15 amino acids. This chain links TRBV12-2 with TRBJ2-7. TRBV12-2 is given as a pseudogene. Material for sequencing was PBMCs or a T cell subset sorted from them (not recorded which). This receptor was taken from a man aged 18 to 30 who had mild COVID-19 (a few samples of this study predate the infection). Cell type and time point are not known. CDR3 nucleotides: TGTGCAAGTCGCGACGGACCCGATCAGTCCTACGAGCAGTACTTC. Its protein product is CASRDGPDQSYEQYF.